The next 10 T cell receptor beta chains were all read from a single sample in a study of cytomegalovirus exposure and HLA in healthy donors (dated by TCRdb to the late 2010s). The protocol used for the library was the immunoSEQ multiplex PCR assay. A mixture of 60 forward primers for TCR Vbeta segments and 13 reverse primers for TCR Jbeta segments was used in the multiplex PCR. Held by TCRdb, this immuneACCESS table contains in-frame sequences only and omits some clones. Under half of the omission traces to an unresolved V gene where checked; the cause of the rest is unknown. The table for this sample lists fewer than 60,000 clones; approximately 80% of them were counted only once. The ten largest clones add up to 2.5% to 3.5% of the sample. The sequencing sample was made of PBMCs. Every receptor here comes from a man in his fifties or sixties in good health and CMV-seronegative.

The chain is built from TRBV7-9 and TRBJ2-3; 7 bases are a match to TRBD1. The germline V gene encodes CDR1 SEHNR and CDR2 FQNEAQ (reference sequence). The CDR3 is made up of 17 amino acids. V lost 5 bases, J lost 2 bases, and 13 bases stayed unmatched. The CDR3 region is CASSTTGAGGVTDTQYF. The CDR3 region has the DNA TGTGCCAGCAGCACAACAGGGGCAGGGGGAGTCACAGATACGCAGTATTTT. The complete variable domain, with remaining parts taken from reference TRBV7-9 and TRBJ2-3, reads DTGVSQNPRHKITKRGQNVTFRCDPISEHNRLYWYRQTLGQGPEFLTYFQNEAQLEKSRLLSDRFSAERPKGSFSTLEIQRTEQGDSAMYLCASSTTGAGGVTDTQYFGPGTRLTVL.

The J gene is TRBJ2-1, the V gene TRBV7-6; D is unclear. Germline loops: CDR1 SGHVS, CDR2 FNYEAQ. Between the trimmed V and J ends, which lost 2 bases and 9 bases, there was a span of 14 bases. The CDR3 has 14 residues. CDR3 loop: CASSLSASTGEQFF. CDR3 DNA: TGTGCCAGCAGCTTATCAGCGAGCACGGGTGAGCAGTTCTTC.

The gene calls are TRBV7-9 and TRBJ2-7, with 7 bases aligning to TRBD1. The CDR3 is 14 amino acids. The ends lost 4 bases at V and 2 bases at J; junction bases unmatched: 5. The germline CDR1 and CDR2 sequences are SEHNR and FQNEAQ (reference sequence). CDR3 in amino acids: CASSSGQQTYEQYF. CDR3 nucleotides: TGTGCCAGCAGCTCGGGACAGCAGACCTACGAGCAGTACTTC.

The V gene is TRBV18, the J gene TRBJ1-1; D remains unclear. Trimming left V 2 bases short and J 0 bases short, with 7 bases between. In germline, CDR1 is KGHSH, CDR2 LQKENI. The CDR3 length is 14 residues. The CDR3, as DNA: TGTGCCAGCTCACCAGCAGGCATGAACACTGAAGCTTTCTTT. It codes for CASSPAGMNTEAFF.

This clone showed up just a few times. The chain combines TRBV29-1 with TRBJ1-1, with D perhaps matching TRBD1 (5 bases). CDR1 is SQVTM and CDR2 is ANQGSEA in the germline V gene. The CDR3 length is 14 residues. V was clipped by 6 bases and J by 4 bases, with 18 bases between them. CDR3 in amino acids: CSVEGTFGITEAFF. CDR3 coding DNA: TGCAGCGTGGAGGGGACGTTCGGTATCACTGAAGCTTTCTTT.

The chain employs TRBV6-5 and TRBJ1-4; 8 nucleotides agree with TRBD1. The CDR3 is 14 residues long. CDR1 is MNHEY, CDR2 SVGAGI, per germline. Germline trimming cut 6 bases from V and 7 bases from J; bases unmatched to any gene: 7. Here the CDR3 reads CASRQDRGGEKLFF. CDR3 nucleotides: TGTGCCAGCAGACAAGACAGGGGAGGTGAAAAACTGTTTTTT.

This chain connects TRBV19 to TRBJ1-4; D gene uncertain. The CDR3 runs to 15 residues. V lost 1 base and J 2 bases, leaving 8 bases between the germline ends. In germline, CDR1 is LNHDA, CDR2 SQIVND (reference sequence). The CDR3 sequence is CASSIGRMTNEKLFF. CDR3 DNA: TGTGCCAGTAGTATAGGGAGGATGACTAATGAAAAACTGTTTTTT. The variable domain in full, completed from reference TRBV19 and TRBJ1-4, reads DGGITQSPKYLFRKEGQNVTLSCEQNLNHDAMYWYRQDPGQGLRLIYYSQIVNDFQKGDIAEGYSVSREKKESFPLTVTSAQKNPTAFYLCASSIGRMTNEKLFFGSGTQLSVL.

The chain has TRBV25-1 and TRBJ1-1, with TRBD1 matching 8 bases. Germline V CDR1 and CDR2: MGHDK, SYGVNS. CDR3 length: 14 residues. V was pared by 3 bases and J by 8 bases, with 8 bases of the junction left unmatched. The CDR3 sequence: CASSDRLRDREAFF. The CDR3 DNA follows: TGTGCCAGCAGTGACCGATTGCGGGACAGGGAAGCTTTCTTT.

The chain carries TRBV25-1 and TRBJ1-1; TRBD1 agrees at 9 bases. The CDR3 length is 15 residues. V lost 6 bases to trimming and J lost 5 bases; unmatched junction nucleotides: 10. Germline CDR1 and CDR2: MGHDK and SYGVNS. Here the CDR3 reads CASRTTGGAGTEAFF. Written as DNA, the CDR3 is TGTGCCAGCAGGACCACAGGGGGCGCGGGAACTGAAGCTTTCTTT. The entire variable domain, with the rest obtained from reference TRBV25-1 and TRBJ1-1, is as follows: EADIYQTPRYLVIGTGKKITLECSQTMGHDKMYWYQQDPGMELHLIHYSYGVNSTEKGDLSSESTVSRIRTEHFPLTLESARPSHTSQYLCASRTTGGAGTEAFFGQGTRLTVV.

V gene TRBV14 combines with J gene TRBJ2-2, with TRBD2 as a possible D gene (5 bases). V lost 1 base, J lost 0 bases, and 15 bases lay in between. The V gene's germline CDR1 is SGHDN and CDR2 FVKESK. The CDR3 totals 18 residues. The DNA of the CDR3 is TGTGCCAGCAGCCAAGGATCTCGGGGAGTATCGAACACCGGGGAGCTGTTTTTT. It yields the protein CASSQGSRGVSNTGELFF.